Following are 30 T cell receptor beta chains from one sample sequenced in a study of Graves' ophthalmopathy and Graves' hyperthyroidism. From RNA, the CDR3 regions of TCR beta chains were amplified and sequenced. First-round RT-PCR employed HTBI primers, with a second-round multiplex PCR after it. TCRdb ran MiXCR on the multiplex PCR reads and lists one entry per CDR3 protein. The sample shows about 740,000 distinct CDR3 sequences, roughly 40% of them seen only once. The sample taken for sequencing was peripheral blood. These receptors were collected from an adult man with Graves' ophthalmopathy.

This clonotype came up many times. This chain connects TRBV7-3 to TRBJ2-7, with a tentative D call TRBD1 (7 bases). This CDR3 contains 13 residues. Between the trimmed V and J ends, which lost 5 bases and 5 bases, there was a span of 13 bases. The V gene's germline CDR1 is SGHTA and CDR2 FQGTGA. The CDR3 here is CASSPQGGHEQYF. The CDR3, as DNA: TGTGCCAGCAGCCCCCAGGGGGGCCACGAGCAGTACTTC.

The CDR3 coding sequence is TGTGCCAGCAGCTTGTCCGGGACTAGCGGCGACTACGAGCAGTACTTC. Protein: CASSLSGTSGDYEQYF. The chain recombines TRBV7-8 with TRBJ2-7; 11 bases agree with TRBD2. CDR1 is SGHVS and CDR2 is FQNEAQ in the germline V gene. The CDR3 is 16 amino acids. Trimming cost V 3 bases and J 3 bases; bases outside gene matches: 7.

This clonotype was counted many times. Here the CDR3 DNA reads TGTGCCAGCAGCTTAGAAGGATCGAGCACCGGGGAGCTGTTTTTT. This encodes CASSLEGSSTGELFF. The chain combines TRBV7-9 with TRBJ2-2; no firm D call. Trimming took 1 base from V and 4 from J, leaving 10 bases between them. The germline gives CDR1 SEHNR, CDR2 FQNEAQ (reference sequence). The CDR3 spans 15 residues.

This clonotype was counted between two and nine times. This chain joins TRBV2 and TRBJ2-7; D is possibly TRBD2 (5 bases). This CDR3 comprises 16 residues. Between the trimmed V and J ends, which lost 3 bases and 0 bases, there was a span of 15 bases. Per germline, CDR1 SNHLY and CDR2 FYNNEI. The CDR3 coding sequence is TGTGCCAGCAGTGACGAAAAGGACTCTGACTCCTACGAGCAGTACTTC. It codes for CASSDEKDSDSYEQYF.

V is TRBV9 and J is TRBJ1-1; D possibly corresponds to TRBD1 (6 bases). CDR1 SGDLS and CDR2 YYNGEE come from the germline V gene. The CDR3 spans 14 residues. Deletions cut 4 bases from V and 7 bases from J, with 17 bases between. CDR3 protein: CASSSYPWDNEAFF. CDR3 coding DNA: TGTGCCAGCAGCTCCTACCCATGGGACAATGAAGCTTTCTTT.

The chain carries TRBV7-8 and TRBJ1-1, with D hard to call. Germline CDR1 is SGHVS and CDR2 is FQNEAQ. The V and J ends lost 2 bases and 3 bases respectively, with 7 bases between them. This CDR3 spans 13 amino acids. The CDR3 DNA reads TGTGCCAGCAGCTTATATGTGTACACTGAAGCTTTCTTT. Its protein product is CASSLYVYTEAFF.

This sequence joins TRBV7-9 and TRBJ2-6; D is possibly TRBD1 or TRBD2 (5 bases each). CDR3 length: 18 amino acids. Germline CDR1 SEHNR, CDR2 FQNEAQ (reference sequence). V lost 1 base to trimming and J lost 4 bases, with 17 bases between them. The CDR3 nucleotides read TGTGCCAGCAGCTTAGAGGGGACGCCAATGGGGGGGGCCAACGTCCTGACTTTC. It codes for CASSLEGTPMGGANVLTF.

This sequence joins TRBV20-1 and TRBJ2-7, with TRBD1 as a possible D gene (6 bases). V was clipped by 5 bases and J by 1 base, with 18 bases between them. CDR3 size: 15 residues. The germline gives CDR1 DFQATT, CDR2 SNEGSKA (reference sequence). In DNA form, the CDR3 reads TGCAGTGCTTTCCGTCACGACAGGACATCCTACGAGCAGTACTTC. It translates to CSAFRHDRTSYEQYF.

As to this clonotype: This could be a read error, since a much larger clone is one nucleotide away. J is TRBJ1-1 and V is TRBV29-1, with a tentative D call TRBD1 (5 bases). The germline gives CDR1 SQVTM, CDR2 ANQGSEA. This CDR3 is built from 13 residues. The ends were cut back, 7 bases at V and 6 bases at J, with 18 bases in the middle. The CDR3, as DNA: TGCAGCGGGGGAGACTACCAGGGCGCTGAAGCTTTCTTT. Its protein product is CSGGDYQGAEAFF. The full variable domain, its missing parts supplied by reference TRBV29-1 and TRBJ1-1, is SAVISQKPSRDICQRGTSLTIQCQVDSQVTMMFWYRQQPGQSLTLIATANQGSEATYESGFVIDKFPISRPNLTFSTLTVSNMSPEDSSIYLCSGGDYQGAEAFFGQGTRLTVV.

This clonotype was observed a few times. The chain carries TRBV11-2 and TRBJ2-7, with TRBD1 identical over 12 bases. This CDR3 has 16 amino acids. V trimming: 0 bases; J trimming: 6 bases; junction bases outside the gene matches: 6. Germline values: CDR1 SGHAT, CDR2 FQNNGV. Here the CDR3 DNA reads TGTGCCAGCAGCTTAGACCAGGGACAGGGGGCGGGCGAGCAGTACTTC. It specifies CASSLDQGQGAGEQYF.

V and J are TRBV12-3 or TRBV12-4 and TRBJ1-4; D remains ambiguous. Trimming left V 6 bases short and J 10 bases short, with 24 bases between. The CDR3 contains 16 residues. CDR3 sequence reads: CASSPYSLSGVGKLFF. The CDR3 coding sequence is TGTGCCAGCAGCCCATATTCTTTGTCCGGGGTTGGAAAACTGTTTTTT.

This clonotype showed up just a few times. V usage is TRBV5-1 and J usage is TRBJ2-2; D tentatively reads TRBD1 or TRBD2 (5 bases each). Trimming shortened V by 0 bases and J by 2 bases, and 8 bases separated the two germline ends. Germline CDR1 and CDR2: SGHRS and YFSETQ. This CDR3 region has 15 residues. The CDR3 spells CASSLGDLNTGELFF. DNA of the CDR3: TGCGCCAGCAGCTTGGGGGACCTAAACACCGGGGAGCTGTTTTTT.

This clonotype occurred a few times. The chain employs TRBV10-3 and TRBJ2-3; no clear D gene. This CDR3 comprises 13 residues. V was trimmed by 6 bases and J by 5 bases, leaving 12 bases between them. The germline CDR1 and CDR2 sequences are ENHRY and SYGVKD. CDR3 DNA sequence: TGTGCCATCAGCCGACCGGATGGAGATACGCAGTATTTT. Translation gives CAISRPDGDTQYF.

This clonotype occurred a few times. This rearrangement joins TRBV9 to TRBJ1-3; D not resolved. This CDR3 has 14 amino acids. V was cut by 0 bases and J by 4 bases, with 8 bases left in between. The germline gives CDR1 SGDLS, CDR2 YYNGEE. The CDR3: CASSVEPEGNTIYF. The CDR3, as DNA: TGTGCCAGCAGCGTAGAACCAGAAGGAAACACCATATATTTT.

This clonotype was counted only a few times. The chain has TRBV19 and TRBJ1-5, with 9 positions matching TRBD1. Looked up from germline, CDR1 is LNHDA and CDR2 is SQIVND (reference sequence). The CDR3 covers 14 residues. Trimming removed 11 bases from V and 11 bases from J; junction bases left unmatched: 16. CDR3 region: CAWSAGTGRMSQHF. The CDR3 bases are TGTGCCTGGAGTGCCGGGACAGGGAGGATGTCCCAGCATTTT.

Points on this clonotype: A clone one base away is much larger, so this may be a read error. The V and J genes are TRBV7-2 and TRBJ1-5; D gene ambiguous. V shed 8 bases and J shed 1 base, with 15 bases lying between them. Germline V gives CDR1 SGHTA, CDR2 FQGNSA. The CDR3 is 15 residues long. CDR3 protein: CASGLGLGSNQPQHF. The CDR3 coding sequence is TGTGCCAGCGGCCTGGGCTTAGGGAGCAATCAGCCCCAGCATTTT.

This clonotype was counted only a few times. The chain joins TRBV27 to TRBJ1-2, with 9 bases that match TRBD1. Losses at the gene ends were 6 bases for V and 8 bases for J; bases not matched to a gene: 4. This CDR3 comprises 12 residues. Germline CDR1 MNHEY, CDR2 SMNVEV (reference sequence). Here the CDR3 DNA reads TGTGCCAGCAGACAGGGGGCGCGGGGCTACACCTTC. It encodes CASRQGARGYTF.

The J gene is TRBJ1-6, the V gene TRBV2; 7 bases fit TRBD1. Trimming took 3 bases from V and 10 from J; bases not matched to a gene: 9. CDR3 length: 15 amino acids. In germline, CDR1 is SNHLY, CDR2 FYNNEI. CDR3 region: CASSDRGTVLSPLHF. CDR3 DNA sequence: TGTGCCAGCAGTGATCGGGGGACAGTTTTATCACCCCTCCACTTT.

The chain couples TRBV5-4 to TRBJ2-3; D perhaps matches TRBD1 (5 bases). CDR3 length: 16 amino acids. The germline gives CDR1 SGHNT, CDR2 YYREEE (reference sequence). Trimming shortened V by 1 base and J by 2 bases, and 14 bases separated the two germline ends. The CDR3 DNA reads as TGTGCCAGCAGCTTGAGCAGGGCAGGTACCACAGATACGCAGTATTTT. This codes for CASSLSRAGTTDTQYF.

This clonotype was detected only a few times. The chain is built from TRBV20-1 and TRBJ1-1; the match to TRBD1 covers 9 bases. With V trimmed by 6 bases and J by 6 bases, 5 bases remained unmatched. The CDR3 consists of 12 residues. Per the germline V gene, CDR1 is DFQATT and CDR2 is SNEGSKA (reference sequence). The CDR3 region has the DNA TGCAGTGCGGGACGACAGGGGGCTGAAGCTTTCTTT. It yields the protein CSAGRQGAEAFF.

The chain has TRBV11-2 and TRBJ1-2; TRBD1 matches 11 bases. J gave up 7 bases and V 1 base, and 5 bases lay outside the gene matches. CDR1 is SGHAT and CDR2 is FQNNGV in the germline V gene. The CDR3 covers 15 residues. The CDR3 DNA reads TGTGCCAGCAGCTTAGGTGGACAGGGGGCGTTTGGCTACACCTTC. It translates to CASSLGGQGAFGYTF.

On this clonotype itself: One junction end does not reproduce the germline sequence, and a read error may be involved. The J gene is TRBJ1-6, the V gene TRBV10-3; possible D gene TRBD1, 5 bases. This CDR3 spans 15 amino acids. CDR1 and CDR2 from the germline V gene are ENHRY and SYGVKD. CDR3 nucleotide sequence: TGTGCCAGCAGTGTCAATGGGCAGGGATTTTCACCCCTCCACTTT. It encodes CASSVNGQGFSPLHF.

This chain links TRBV7-9 with TRBJ2-7; 9 nucleotides line up with TRBD1. Germline V CDR1 and CDR2: SEHNR, FQNEAQ (reference sequence). The CDR3 sequence is 16 residues long. With V trimmed by 4 bases and J by 5 bases, 12 bases remained unmatched. The CDR3 DNA follows: TGTGCCAGCAGCTCAGATATAGGACAGGGGACTCACGAGCAGTACTTC. It specifies CASSSDIGQGTHEQYF.

This clonotype has only a few counts. CDR3 loop: CASGTGTLSYEQYF. The CDR3 region has the DNA TGTGCCAGTGGTACCGGGACACTATCCTACGAGCAGTACTTC. This rearrangement joins TRBV7-9 to TRBJ2-7, with D possibly matching TRBD1 (6 bases). The CDR3 is 14 residues long. Trimming left V 9 bases short and J 1 base short, with 16 bases between. Germline CDR1 SEHNR, CDR2 FQNEAQ (reference sequence). The whole variable domain, filled in from reference TRBV7-9 and TRBJ2-7, reads DTGVSQNPRHKITKRGQNVTFRCDPISEHNRLYWYRQTLGQGPEFLTYFQNEAQLEKSRLLSDRFSAERPKGSFSTLEIQRTEQGDSAMYLCASGTGTLSYEQYFGPGTRLTVT.

This clonotype has a count of ten or more. This chain links TRBV12-3 or TRBV12-4 with TRBJ1-2, with a weak D call TRBD1 (6 bases). This CDR3 spans 16 amino acids. Between the trimmed V and J ends, which lost 0 bases and 0 bases, there was a span of 11 bases. The CDR3 is CASSLATGWANYGYTF. The CDR3 coding sequence is TGTGCCAGCAGTTTAGCGACAGGATGGGCTAACTATGGCTACACCTTC.

In this sample, this clonotype turned up many times. The chain is built from TRBV6-6 and TRBJ1-1; D is uncertain. The germline V gene encodes CDR1 MNHNY and CDR2 SVGAGI (reference sequence). The ends were cut back, 2 bases at V and 0 bases at J, with 7 bases in the middle. CDR3 length: 14 amino acids. CDR3 bases: TGTGCCAGCAGTTACCGGCCCATGAACACTGAAGCTTTCTTT. As protein: CASSYRPMNTEAFF.

This clonotype was observed a few times. CDR3 protein: CASRLAGERQYF. In nucleotides, the CDR3 is TGTGCCAGCAGACTAGCGGGAGAAAGGCAGTACTTC. J is TRBJ2-7 and V is TRBV7-6; 11 bases are shared with TRBD2. The germline V gene encodes CDR1 SGHVS and CDR2 FNYEAQ. This CDR3 comprises 12 residues. Trimming took 6 bases from V and 9 from J; bases not matched to a gene: 4.

This chain links TRBV5-1 with TRBJ2-7; TRBD1 might be the D (5 bases). Germline V lookup: CDR1 SGHRS, CDR2 YFSETQ. The CDR3 covers 13 residues. Trimming pared 4 bases from V and 5 bases from J, leaving 13 bases between. CDR3 DNA sequence: TGCGCCAGCAGCACCTCAACAGGAGACGAGCAGTACTTC. It is translated as CASSTSTGDEQYF.

This chain connects TRBV29-1 to TRBJ2-7; TRBD1 is a possible D gene (5 bases). Per germline, CDR1 SQVTM and CDR2 ANQGSEA. The CDR3 spans 13 residues. The germline V and J ends were trimmed by 1 base and 1 base, with 8 bases remaining between them. The CDR3 region has the DNA TGCAGCGTTGAAGCAGGGAAATCCTACGAGCAGTACTTC. Translating gives CSVEAGKSYEQYF.

The chain combines TRBV9 with TRBJ1-2; perhaps TRBD1 as D (6 bases). V was pared by 3 bases and J by 0 bases, with 12 bases between. This CDR3 has 15 amino acids. The V gene's germline CDR1 is SGDLS and CDR2 YYNGEE. The CDR3 sequence: CASSALGTTNYGYTF. Here the CDR3 DNA reads TGTGCCAGCAGCGCCCTTGGGACAACTAACTATGGCTACACCTTC.